This TCR beta chain was observed in a study of blood T cell repertoires in COVID-19. Study-wide context: PBMCs, B-cell-depleted T cells, or T cells provided the cDNA or gDNA that made up the material.

Generated by immunoSEQ multiplex PCR, the TCRdb table keeps only in-frame clones and is missing some. The sample lists 55,000 to 75,000 clones, around 87% seen once, with around 7.7% in the top ten. This CDR3 spans 17 amino acids. Deletions cut 1 base from V and 8 bases from J, with 18 bases between. The germline gives CDR1 SGHAT, CDR2 FQNNGV. Sequences were obtained from peripheral blood. The V gene is TRBV11-2, the J gene TRBJ1-6, with D maybe TRBD1 (5 bases). This sequence originates from a human donor with active COVID-19. The donor label of this sample is uncertain. The CDR3 DNA reads as TGTGCCAGCAGCTTAGGCTTGGCAGGGAAGCTTGATTCACCCCTCCACTTT. Translated: CASSLGLAGKLDSPLHF. The full variable domain, rest sourced from reference TRBV11-2 and TRBJ1-6, is EAGVAQSPRYKIIEKRQSVAFWCNPISGHATLYWYQQILGQGPKLLIQFQNNGVVDDSQLPKDRFSAERLKGVDSTLKIQPAKLEDSAVYLCASSLGLAGKLDSPLHFGNGTRLTVT.